A selection of T cell receptor beta chains follows, all from one sample in a study of a mutant IDH1 vaccine in newly diagnosed glioma. The table came from immunoSEQ multiplex PCR; TCRdb's copy has only in-frame clones and leaves some out. Of about 64,000 clones in the sample, approximately 84% were seen once. Their recognized antigens are unknown. The sample consisted of PBMCs, taken from a glioma patient whose treatment included an IDH1 peptide vaccine. All receptors come from a woman aged 45 to 65 with glioma. Both conserved end residues are trimmed from each CDR3.

j_gene,v_gene,CDR3aa
TRBJ1-2,TRBV9,ASSGGEDGVDNGYT
TRBJ2-7,TRBV6-1,ATRDRTYEQY
TRBJ1-1,TRBV29-1,SVLRGQATEAF
TRBJ1-5,TRBV10-3,ASRDRTNQPQH
TRBJ2-3,TRBV11-2,ASSLRKGTGPTDTQY
TRBJ2-5,TRBV9,ASSVGTVNQETQY
TRBJ1-2,TRBV5-6,ASSSPWQDHLPYGYT
TRBJ1-6,TRBV6-4,ASSSGSNSPLH
TRBJ1-3,TRBV6-1,ASSEFGTSGNTIY
TRBJ1-1,TRBV7-9,ASSLWSLFGNTEAF
TRBJ2-1,TRBV2,ASSEDPGYNEQF
TRBJ2-7,TRBV19,ASSTRHSYEQY
TRBJ1-5,TRBV19,ASRGGSWH
TRBJ2-2,TRBV21-1,ASSKSSGGGAGELF
TRBJ2-7,TRBV10-3,AIRGEGKTYEQY
TRBJ1-5,TRBV28,ASSLGTHSNQPQH
TRBJ1-2,TRBV4-3,ASSQAGTGATYGYT
TRBJ1-4,TRBV19,ASSIGGSTNEKLF
TRBJ1-5,TRBV7-8,ASSFSSNQPQH
TRBJ1-5,TRBV2,ASRAHRGPSNQPQH
TRBJ2-2,TRBV23-1,ASTGTGNTGELF
TRBJ1-5,TRBV7-2,ASTLQGQVNQPQH
TRBJ2-4,TRBV7-8,ASSFEGRGSIQY
TRBJ2-3,TRBV5-1,ASSGGPSTDTQY
TRBJ2-3,TRBV7-9,ASSEGDTQY
TRBJ1-1,TRBV19,ASSYPAAGQNTEAF
TRBJ2-1,TRBV4-1,ASSRGLAGGPGEQF
TRBJ2-7,TRBV30,AWSGGREQY
TRBJ1-1,TRBV18,ASSPNGYTEAF
TRBJ1-2,TRBV27,ASSHRGSGGYT
TRBJ2-7,TRBV6-5,ASSPDSSYEQY
TRBJ2-7,TRBV10-2,ATDDSVNEQY
TRBJ2-7,TRBV9,ASSSKGGFSYEQY